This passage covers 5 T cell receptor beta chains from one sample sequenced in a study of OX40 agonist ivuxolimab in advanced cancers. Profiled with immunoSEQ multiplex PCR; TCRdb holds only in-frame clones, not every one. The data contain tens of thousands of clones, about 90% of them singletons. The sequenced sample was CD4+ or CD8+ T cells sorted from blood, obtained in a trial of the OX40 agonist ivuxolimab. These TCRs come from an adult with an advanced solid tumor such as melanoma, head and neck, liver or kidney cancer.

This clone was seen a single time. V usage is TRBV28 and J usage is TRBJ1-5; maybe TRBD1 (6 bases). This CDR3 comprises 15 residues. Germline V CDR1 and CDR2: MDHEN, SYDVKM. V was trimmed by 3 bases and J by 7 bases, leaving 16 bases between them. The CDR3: CASSLSQGWGQPQHF. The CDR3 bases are TGTGCCAGCAGTTTGTCACAGGGATGGGGACAGCCCCAGCATTTT.

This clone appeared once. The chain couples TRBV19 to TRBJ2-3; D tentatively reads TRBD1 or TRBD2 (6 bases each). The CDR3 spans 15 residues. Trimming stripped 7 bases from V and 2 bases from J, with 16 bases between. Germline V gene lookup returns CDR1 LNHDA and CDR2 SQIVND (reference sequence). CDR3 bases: TGTGCCAGTACCCAGGGGCGGGGCTACACAGATACGCAGTATTTT. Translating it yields CASTQGRGYTDTQYF. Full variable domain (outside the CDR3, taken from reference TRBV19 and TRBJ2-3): DGGITQSPKYLFRKEGQNVTLSCEQNLNHDAMYWYRQDPGQGLRLIYYSQIVNDFQKGDIAEGYSVSREKKESFPLTVTSAQKNPTAFYLCASTQGRGYTDTQYFGPGTRLTVL.

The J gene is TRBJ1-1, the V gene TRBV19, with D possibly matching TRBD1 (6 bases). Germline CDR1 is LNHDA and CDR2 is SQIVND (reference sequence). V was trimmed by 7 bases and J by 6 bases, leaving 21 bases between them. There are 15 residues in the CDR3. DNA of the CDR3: TGTGCCAGTAAATTGAACCCTGGGACACAGTCTGAAGCTTTCTTT. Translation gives CASKLNPGTQSEAFF. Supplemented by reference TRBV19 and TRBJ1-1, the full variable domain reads DGGITQSPKYLFRKEGQNVTLSCEQNLNHDAMYWYRQDPGQGLRLIYYSQIVNDFQKGDIAEGYSVSREKKESFPLTVTSAQKNPTAFYLCASKLNPGTQSEAFFGQGTRLTVV.

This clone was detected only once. CDR3 in amino acids: CASSIQETQYF. CDR3 sequence (DNA): TGTGCCAGCAGCATCCAAGAGACCCAGTACTTC. The rearrangement links TRBV5-6 to TRBJ2-5, with D hard to call. V was shortened by 4 bases and J by 1 base, with 2 bases between the two germline ends. CDR3 length: 11 residues. Per the germline V gene, CDR1 is SGHDT and CDR2 is YYEEEE.

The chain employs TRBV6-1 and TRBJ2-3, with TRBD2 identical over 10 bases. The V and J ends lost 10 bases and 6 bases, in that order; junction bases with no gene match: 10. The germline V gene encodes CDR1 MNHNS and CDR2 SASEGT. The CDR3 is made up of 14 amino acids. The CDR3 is CANSLAGGRDTQYF. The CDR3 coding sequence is TGTGCCAACTCCTTAGCGGGGGGCAGGGATACGCAGTATTTT.